The clone carrying this TCR beta chain was observed at least ten times. What it recognizes is unknown. Noted time point: persistent/refractory GD, antithyroid drugs over 5 years with positive TRAb. With RNA extracted from PBMCs as input, the TCR library was made. Relying on iRepertoire HTBI primers and Arm-PCR of CDR3 regions, the team built TCR beta libraries. TCRdb re-called the multiplex PCR reads with MiXCR, one entry per CDR3 protein. Here the sample spans about 310,000 distinct CDR3 sequences, around a fifth being singletons. The source of the sample is a study of regulatory T cells in long-lasting Graves disease. Study-level results: Persistent Graves' patients had lower TCR diversity than newly diagnosed ones.

The TCR originated in a female donor with Graves disease. The material was peripheral blood mononuclear cells (PBMCs), obtained when the disease was refractory, from a patient treated with antithyroid drugs.

The CDR3 DNA follows: TGTGCCAGCAGCCTAACGTACCGGGATGGCTACACCTTC. This encodes CASSLTYRDGYTF. V usage is TRBV11-2 and J usage is TRBJ1-2; D unresolved. CDR3 length: 13 residues. V lost 5 bases, J lost 6 bases, and 13 bases lay in between. CDR1 and CDR2 from the germline V gene are SGHAT and FQNNGV.